A selection of T cell receptor beta chains follows, all from one sample in a study of cytomegalovirus exposure and HLA in healthy donors. Libraries were prepared by immunoSEQ multiplex PCR; TCRdb keeps only in-frame clonotypes and omits some of them. The sample yields approximately 90,000 clones, less than 80% seen once. Material for sequencing was PBMCs. The receptors derive from a male donor in good health and CMV-seronegative. Each CDR3 is given with its conserved first and last residue. The D gene is left open where the match is weak. Clone sizes are given selectively: once, few, many, or a class where the clone is expanded.

D: -; size: few; V: TRBV4-3; J: TRBJ1-5; CDR3: CASSQDQVYNQPQHF; DNA: TGCGCCAGCAGCCAAGATCAGGTTTACAATCAGCCCCAGCATTTT
D: TRBD2; size: few; V: TRBV5-1; J: TRBJ2-3; CDR3: CASSLAPGGMGTQYF; DNA: TGCGCCAGCAGCTTGGCACCGGGGGGGATGGGTACGCAGTATTTT
D: TRBD2; size: few; V: TRBV9; J: TRBJ2-5; CDR3: CASSTLPGLAGETQYF; DNA: TGTGCCAGCAGTACTCTTCCGGGACTAGCGGGAGAGACCCAGTACTTC
D: -; size: -; V: TRBV2; J: TRBJ1-1; CDR3: CATSPGGRAEAFF; DNA: TGTGCCACATCTCCTGGGGGGAGGGCTGAAGCTTTCTTT
D: -; size: -; V: TRBV29-1; J: TRBJ1-1; CDR3: CSARGGTEAFF; DNA: TGCAGCGCCCGCGGGGGGACTGAAGCTTTCTTT
D: TRBD2; size: -; V: TRBV4-3; J: TRBJ2-7; CDR3: CASSQDASGSYEQYF; DNA: TGCGCCAGCAGCCAAGATGCCAGCGGGAGTTACGAGCAGTACTTC
D: -; size: once; V: TRBV25-1; J: TRBJ2-3; CDR3: CASRGHTDTQYF; DNA: TGTGCCAGCAGGGGCCACACAGATACGCAGTATTTT
D: -; size: -; V: TRBV2; J: TRBJ1-2; CDR3: CASSPSSSRDTFYGYTF; DNA: TGTGCCAGCAGTCCCTCCTCCTCGCGTGACACCTTCTATGGCTACACCTTC
D: -; size: -; V: TRBV6-1; J: TRBJ2-5; CDR3: CASPGVGETQYF; DNA: TGTGCCAGCCCGGGGGTGGGAGAGACCCAGTACTTC
D: -; size: -; V: TRBV6-6; J: TRBJ1-2; CDR3: CASNTGTVAVRDTF; DNA: TGTGCCAGTAACACCGGGACTGTGGCCGTAAGAGACACCTTC
D: -; size: -; V: TRBV29-1; J: TRBJ2-7; CDR3: CSVAGGKTYEQYF; DNA: TGCAGCGTTGCTGGGGGCAAGACCTACGAGCAGTACTTC
D: -; size: once; V: TRBV19; J: TRBJ1-4; CDR3: CASSTGPVGKLFF; DNA: TGTGCCAGTAGCACAGGGCCCGTTGGAAAACTGTTTTTT
D: TRBD1; size: -; V: TRBV19; J: TRBJ2-7; CDR3: CASSEAGTGGYEQYF; DNA: TGTGCCAGTAGCGAGGCCGGGACAGGGGGATACGAGCAGTACTTC
D: TRBD2; size: -; V: TRBV5-1; J: TRBJ2-1; CDR3: CASSLSAGVREQFF; DNA: TGCGCCAGCAGCTTGTCAGCGGGAGTGCGTGAGCAGTTCTTC
D: -; size: -; V: TRBV6-5; J: TRBJ2-7; CDR3: CASSTGQTPSYEQYF; DNA: TGTGCCAGTTCGACAGGCCAAACCCCTTCCTACGAGCAGTACTTC
D: TRBD1; size: few; V: TRBV7-9; J: TRBJ1-5; CDR3: CASSPSLGQGDQPQHF; DNA: TGTGCCAGCAGCCCGAGTCTCGGACAGGGAGATCAGCCCCAGCATTTT
D: -; size: -; V: TRBV7-2; J: TRBJ2-2; CDR3: CASSLVDRNTGELFF; DNA: TGTGCCAGCAGCTTAGTGGACAGGAACACCGGGGAGCTGTTTTTT
D: TRBD1; size: -; V: TRBV10-1; J: TRBJ2-7; CDR3: CASTGQGSYEQYF; DNA: TGCGCCAGCACAGGACAGGGCTCCTACGAGCAGTACTTC
D: -; size: -; V: TRBV28; J: TRBJ2-7; CDR3: CASSLSGISYEQYF; DNA: TGTGCCAGCAGTTTATCAGGGATCTCCTACGAGCAGTACTTC
D: -; size: few; V: TRBV28; J: TRBJ1-2; CDR3: CASSLNQVGGYTF; DNA: TGTGCCAGCAGTTTGAACCAGGTCGGAGGCTACACCTTC
D: TRBD1; size: -; V: TRBV7-9; J: TRBJ1-5; CDR3: CASSKTGDGGQPQHF; DNA: TGTGCCAGCAGCAAGACAGGGGACGGGGGTCAGCCCCAGCATTTT
D: -; size: few; V: TRBV7-2; J: TRBJ1-5; CDR3: CASSLLWQQPQHF; DNA: TGTGCCAGCAGCTTATTATGGCAACAGCCCCAGCATTTT
D: -; size: -; V: TRBV5-4; J: TRBJ2-7; CDR3: CASSSSLNTYEQYF; DNA: TGTGCCAGCAGCTCCTCACTTAATACCTACGAGCAGTACTTC
D: -; size: -; V: TRBV27; J: TRBJ2-7; CDR3: CASNPRGQGGRYEQYF; DNA: TGTGCCAGCAACCCCAGGGGGCAGGGGGGGAGGTACGAGCAGTACTTC
D: TRBD1; size: -; V: TRBV11-2; J: TRBJ2-7; CDR3: CASSLGQGTVATEQYF; DNA: TGTGCCAGCAGCTTAGGTCAGGGGACAGTTGCTACGGAGCAGTACTTC
D: TRBD2; size: -; V: TRBV9; J: TRBJ2-2; CDR3: CASSVMAGGANTGELFF; DNA: TGTGCCAGCAGCGTAATGGCCGGGGGGGCGAACACCGGGGAGCTGTTTTTT
D: TRBD2; size: -; V: TRBV29-1; J: TRBJ2-3; CDR3: CSVDVAGRDTQYF; DNA: TGCAGCGTTGACGTAGCGGGTCGAGATACGCAGTATTTT
D: -; size: -; V: TRBV30; J: TRBJ1-4; CDR3: CAWSVGRGGTNEKLFF; DNA: TGTGCCTGGAGTGTCGGAAGGGGAGGCACTAATGAAAAACTGTTTTTT
D: -; size: once; V: TRBV11-2; J: TRBJ1-1; CDR3: CASSLGPREAFF; DNA: TGTGCCAGCAGCCTGGGGCCTCGAGAAGCTTTCTTT
D: -; size: -; V: TRBV19; J: TRBJ1-5; CDR3: CASSNLYNTPQHF; DNA: TGTGCCAGTAGTAACCTCTATAATACGCCCCAGCATTTT
D: -; size: once; V: TRBV9; J: TRBJ1-1; CDR3: CASSLQGEDTEAFF; DNA: TGTGCCAGCAGCCTCCAGGGTGAAGACACTGAAGCTTTCTTT
D: TRBD2; size: -; V: TRBV7-2; J: TRBJ2-7; CDR3: CASSLGTSGRRVSYEQYF; DNA: TGTGCCAGCAGCTTGGGGACTAGCGGGAGGAGGGTCTCCTACGAGCAGTACTTC
D: TRBD1; size: few; V: TRBV10-3; J: TRBJ2-1; CDR3: CAAGPGTGKNEQFF; DNA: TGTGCCGCGGGCCCCGGGACAGGGAAGAATGAGCAGTTCTTC
D: -; size: -; V: TRBV4-3; J: TRBJ1-1; CDR3: CASSLGQYTEAFF; DNA: TGCGCCAGCAGCCTTGGACAGTACACTGAAGCTTTCTTT
D: TRBD1; size: -; V: TRBV19; J: TRBJ2-7; CDR3: CATATGTTYEQYF; DNA: TGTGCCACCGCGACAGGGACCACCTACGAGCAGTACTTC
D: -; size: -; V: TRBV5-1; J: TRBJ2-7; CDR3: CASSLDSFGGSYEQYF; DNA: TGCGCCAGCAGCTTGGATAGTTTCGGTGGCTCCTACGAGCAGTACTTC
D: TRBD1; size: -; V: TRBV6-1; J: TRBJ2-7; CDR3: CASRIDRGGNEQYF; DNA: TGTGCCAGCAGGATCGACAGGGGAGGAAACGAGCAGTACTTC
D: -; size: -; V: TRBV11-2; J: TRBJ1-1; CDR3: CASSLLSMNTEAFF; DNA: TGTGCCAGCAGCTTACTGAGTATGAACACTGAAGCTTTCTTT
D: TRBD1; size: -; V: TRBV10-3; J: TRBJ1-4; CDR3: CAVQGAAGEKLFF; DNA: TGTGCCGTCCAGGGGGCGGCGGGGGAAAAACTGTTTTTT
D: TRBD1; size: -; V: TRBV10-1; J: TRBJ1-1; CDR3: CASSGQGATEAFF; DNA: TGCGCCAGCAGTGGACAGGGGGCGACTGAAGCTTTCTTT
D: TRBD1; size: few; V: TRBV7-9; J: TRBJ2-1; CDR3: CASTAQSWTGGDNEQFF; DNA: TGTGCCAGCACCGCTCAGTCATGGACAGGTGGGGACAATGAGCAGTTCTTC
D: -; size: -; V: TRBV28; J: TRBJ1-2; CDR3: CASSVGWESYGYTF; DNA: TGTGCCAGCAGTGTTGGGTGGGAGAGCTATGGCTACACCTTC
D: -; size: -; V: TRBV10-3; J: TRBJ2-7; CDR3: CAVTGKEQYF; DNA: TGTGCAGTCACAGGGAAGGAGCAGTACTTC
D: -; size: few; V: TRBV21-1; J: TRBJ2-7; CDR3: CASSRTGHRSSYEQYF; DNA: TGTGCCAGCAGCAGAACGGGACACAGGAGCTCCTACGAGCAGTACTTC
D: -; size: -; V: TRBV29-1; J: TRBJ1-3; CDR3: CSVITGLNTIYF; DNA: TGCAGCGTTATTACAGGGCTAAACACCATATATTTT
D: -; size: few; V: TRBV2; J: TRBJ2-1; CDR3: CASSRNVRGSSYNEQFF; DNA: TGTGCCAGCAGCCGAAACGTCAGGGGCTCCTCCTACAATGAGCAGTTCTTC
D: TRBD1; size: few; V: TRBV11-3; J: TRBJ2-6; CDR3: CASSLGTGDSGANGLTF; DNA: TGTGCCAGCAGCTTGGGGACAGGGGACTCTGGGGCCAACGGCCTGACTTTC
D: -; size: -; V: TRBV27; J: TRBJ1-2; CDR3: CASSEDSTSHGYTF; DNA: TGTGCCAGCAGTGAGGATTCGACTTCTCATGGCTACACCTTC
D: TRBD1; size: -; V: TRBV4-3; J: TRBJ2-7; CDR3: CASSKGQGAVNEQYF; DNA: TGCGCCAGCAGCAAGGGACAGGGAGCTGTGAACGAGCAGTACTTC
D: TRBD1; size: few; V: TRBV28; J: TRBJ1-1; CDR3: CASSSRTGGVERAFF; DNA: TGTGCCAGCAGTTCCAGGACAGGGGGCGTCGAGAGAGCTTTCTTT
D: -; size: few; V: TRBV2; J: TRBJ2-7; CDR3: CASSGGDIKSEQYF; DNA: TGTGCCAGCAGTGGAGGGGACATCAAGTCCGAGCAGTACTTC
D: TRBD1; size: -; V: TRBV11-3; J: TRBJ2-7; CDR3: CASSRGQGPYEQYF; DNA: TGTGCCAGCAGCAGGGGACAGGGACCCTACGAGCAGTACTTC